These 10 T cell receptor beta chains share one sample of origin, sequenced in a study of untreated major depressive disorder. Sequencing was performed with immunoSEQ multiplex PCR; in TCRdb, only in-frame clones are kept and a portion is missing. The data contain just over 20,000 clones, over 85% of them singletons. Source material: CD4+ T cells from PBMCs. All receptors derive from a man aged 30-40 years in good health.

The chain recombines TRBV6-5 with TRBJ2-1; 12 bases agree with TRBD2. Germline values: CDR1 MNHEY, CDR2 SVGAGI. CDR3 size: 15 residues. Trimming cost V 7 bases and J 7 bases; bases outside gene matches: 8. The CDR3 coding sequence is TGTGCCAGCAAGGCTAGCGGGAGGGCGCGAAATGAGCAGTTCTTC. It codes for CASKASGRARNEQFF.

This clone was seen only once. V usage is TRBV9 and J usage is TRBJ2-3, with D perhaps TRBD2 (5 bases). The CDR3 is 15 residues long. Deletions cut 0 bases from V and 6 bases from J, with 14 bases between. Germline CDR1 and CDR2: SGDLS and YYNGEE. CDR3 region: CASSVGRGRVDTQYF. As DNA, the CDR3 is TGTGCCAGCAGCGTAGGTCGGGGTCGGGTGGATACGCAGTATTTT.

The V gene is TRBV5-1, the J gene TRBJ2-7, with a possible D match to TRBD1 (5 bases). V was pared by 6 bases and J by 2 bases, with 12 bases between. The germline V gene encodes CDR1 SGHRS and CDR2 YFSETQ. The CDR3 length is 13 residues. The CDR3 here is CASNPGFTYEQYF. The CDR3 DNA sequence: TGCGCCAGCAACCCAGGGTTCACCTACGAGCAGTACTTC.

J is TRBJ1-1 and V is TRBV20-1; perhaps TRBD1 as D (6 bases). V was trimmed by 3 bases and J by 7 bases, leaving 9 bases between them. The CDR3 runs to 11 residues. In germline, CDR1 is DFQATT, CDR2 SNEGSKA (reference sequence). The CDR3 bases are TGCAGTGCTAGCTCCAGGGGTGAAGCTTTCTTT. It codes for CSASSRGEAFF.

This clone was seen once. CDR3 amino acids: CASSNRQGGLDAIYF. The CDR3 region has the DNA TGTGCCAGCAGTAACCGACAGGGAGGGCTAGACGCCATATATTTT. The rearrangement joins TRBV6-1 to TRBJ1-3, with 7 bases lining up with TRBD1. V lost 5 bases to trimming and J lost 11 bases; unmatched junction nucleotides: 15. Germline CDR1 MNHNS, CDR2 SASEGT. This CDR3 has 15 residues.

The chain combines TRBV15 with TRBJ2-5; D is possibly TRBD1 (5 bases). The CDR3 is 15 residues long. In germline, CDR1 is LNHNV, CDR2 YYDKDF (reference sequence). V was clipped by 1 base and J by 2 bases, with 11 bases between them. DNA for the CDR3: TGTGCCACCAGCAGAGGACAGTCTCCTCAAGAGACCCAGTACTTC. Translation gives CATSRGQSPQETQYF.

CDR3 amino acids: CASSQEGQGETYEQYF. The CDR3 DNA reads as TGTGCCAGCAGCCAGGAGGGACAGGGGGAAACCTACGAGCAGTACTTC. This rearrangement joins TRBV4-2 to TRBJ2-7; 11 bases match TRBD1. The V and J ends lost 3 bases and 2 bases, in that order; junction bases with no gene match: 6. Germline CDR1 and CDR2: LGHNA and YNFKEQ. The CDR3 is 16 residues long.

The V gene is TRBV11-3, the J gene TRBJ1-1; D might be TRBD1 (5 bases). CDR1 is SGHNT and CDR2 is YENEEA in the germline V gene. The CDR3 extends over 16 amino acids. V dropped 5 bases and J dropped 3 bases, with 19 bases sitting between them. The CDR3 protein is CASSRGAGWEDTEAFF. CDR3 in DNA: TGTGCCAGCAGCCGAGGGGCAGGGTGGGAAGACACTGAAGCTTTCTTT.

This clone was detected once. The J gene is TRBJ2-7, the V gene TRBV7-9; 8 bases match TRBD1. Germline V gene sequence: CDR1 SEHNR, CDR2 FQNEAQ (reference sequence). J gave up 5 bases and V 7 bases, and 16 bases lay outside the gene matches. This CDR3 region has 16 residues. CDR3 nucleotides: TGTGCCAGCAACGACCTGGGGGCAGGGGGCAGGAACGAGCAGTACTTC. Protein: CASNDLGAGGRNEQYF.

The J gene is TRBJ1-4, the V gene TRBV5-4, with TRBD1 matching 10 bases. This CDR3 comprises 16 residues. Germline values: CDR1 SGHNT, CDR2 YYREEE (reference sequence). With 2 bases clipped from V and 4 bases from J, the junction kept 5 bases outside the gene matches. The CDR3 loop is CASSFGTGVGNEKLFF. The CDR3, as DNA: TGTGCCAGCAGCTTCGGGACAGGGGTTGGTAATGAAAAACTGTTTTTT.